The rows below give T cell receptor beta chains drawn from one sample of a study of CD8+CD57+ T cells in acquired aplastic anemia. MiXCR was run by TCRdb on the reads, yielding one entry per CDR3 protein. The table has more than 250,000 distinct CDR3 sequences, 70% to 85% seen once; the top ten hold 35% to 50%. The sequenced sample was sorted CD4+, CD8+, or CD8+CD57+ T cells (not recorded which) from PBMCs. The receptor set was obtained from a human donor with aplastic anemia. The CDR3 runs from the conserved cysteine through the conserved F or W. A row's size may be missing; if present it is once, few, many or a size class.

clone_size	v_call	cdr3_length	j_call	cdr3_aa
few	TRBV20-1	14	TRBJ1-5	CSARGQYSNQPQHF
.	TRBV11-3	14	TRBJ1-5	CASSLQLTDQPQHF
.	TRBV5-1	14	TRBJ2-3	CASSLRLRPSTQYF
.	TRBV7-9	15	TRBJ2-1	CASSPPGAGCYEQFF
.	TRBV2	13	TRBJ1-1	CASSVVEGTEAFF
.	TRBV7-9	14	TRBJ2-5	CASSSALARESYDF
.	TRBV5-4	16	TRBJ2-1	CASSLKSGVRDNEQFF
.	TRBV7-8	13	TRBJ1-1	CASSLAGGPDAHF
.	TRBV9	15	TRBJ1-1	CASRVGSATQNVAFF
.	TRBV14	14	TRBJ2-3	CATSQAEGTYEQYF
.	TRBV6-5	13	TRBJ1-6	CASSYQETSPLHF
.	TRBV9	13	TRBJ1-2	CASRQALDSDYFF
.	TRBV2	14	.	CASSLADSPDTQHF
.	TRBV9	15	TRBJ1-1	CASSLDPTTNTEAFF
.	TRBV19	16	TRBJ1-2	CASTPSNLPANYGYTF
.	TRBV9	18	TRBJ2-1	CASSVGGSSDTQYNEQFF
.	TRBV7-8	23	TRBJ2-7	CASSFHPDGTALSYEQGNYEQYF
.	TRBV20-1	14	TRBJ2-7	CSASPSRSSYEQYF
once	TRBV18	12	TRBJ1-6	CASSPGNSPLHF
once	TRBV5-4	15	TRBJ1-1	CASSLTSGANTEAFF
few	TRBV7-6	14	TRBJ2-1	CASSLGETHNEQFF
few	TRBV20-1	13	TRBJ2-7	CSARDYWDYEQYF
.	TRBV7-2	16	TRBJ2-3	CASSLGTGDTDKPQYF
.	TRBV2	16	TRBJ2-1	CASSQGGTNGQDEEFF
.	TRBV24-1	14	TRBJ2-1	CATSDFTGGNEQFF
.	TRBV11-1	15	TRBJ2-7	CASRGEGTGSYEQYF
.	TRBV20-1	14	TRBJ2-7	CSALNRESMSEQYF
few	TRBV7-9	14	TRBJ2-3	CASSFQRSGGRQDF
.	TRBV5-5	14	TRBJ2-5	CASSHRGSQETQYF
.	TRBV7-9	16	TRBJ2-1	CASSESYSNQPQHQFF
once	TRBV12-3/TRBV12-4	14	TRBJ1-4	CASSYDRAVEKLFF
.	TRBV29-1	10	TRBJ1-2	CSAFGYGYTF
.	TRBV7-8	12	TRBJ2-7	CASSFKRPDWYF
.	TRBV9	12	TRBJ2-5	CATDVDQETQYF
.	TRBV10-3	17	TRBJ2-7	CAISETRTGTGGYEQYF
.	TRBV4-3	16	TRBJ2-1	CASRTSGPTSYNEQFF
.	TRBV9	13	TRBJ2-3	CASGDGGNIPYYF
.	TRBV7-8	11	TRBJ2-3	CASSFSGGPYF
.	TRBV7-8	14	TRBJ2-1	CASSFHPCGTALSF
.	TRBV20-1	17	.	CSASSSLILGQKVAQYF
.	TRBV20-1	17	TRBJ2-1	CSARAPLAGLGINEQFF
few	TRBV20-1	10	TRBJ2-1	CSARSREQFF
.	TRBV7-9	15	TRBJ2-3	CASSAGTSPIDTQYF
.	TRBV9	17	TRBJ2-6	CASTLGRVPFGTNVLTF
.	TRBV4-1	12	TRBJ2-1	CASRSGHNEQFF
.	TRBV15	18	TRBJ2-1	CATGQLAGHLSSYNEQFF
.	TRBV20-1	16	TRBJ1-2	CSARDLGTGLRYGYTF
.	TRBV5-5	16	TRBJ1-1	CASSWLEVVLNTEAFF
.	TRBV9	14	TRBJ2-3	CASSVAGDIQYFDF
few	TRBV9	14	TRBJ2-3	CASSLATGPDKQYF
.	TRBV7-6	15	TRBJ1-1	CASTLGRAPNGATFF
.	TRBV5-5	15	TRBJ2-3	CASSFAGVGTDTQYF
once	TRBV11-3	14	TRBJ2-5	CASSPYGRAETQYF
.	TRBV7-8	15	TRBJ2-5	CASSLARGPDTHYYF
few	TRBV10-3	14	TRBJ2-3	CAIRAGGQGDTQYF
.	TRBV7-9	15	TRBJ2-3	CAGQGVRGTQYIGYF
.	TRBV6-1	13	TRBJ2-1	CASVLSSYNEQFF
.	TRBV7-8	15	TRBJ2-3	CASSPDRAARDTQYF
.	TRBV7-2	14	TRBJ2-3	CASSLAGDSGYFGF
.	TRBV5-4	16	TRBJ2-1	CASSLKKFGGSDEQFF